The TCR beta chain described here comes from a study of radiotherapy plus CTLA-4 blockade in lung cancer. The CDR3 runs to 14 residues. The germline gives CDR1 MNHNS, CDR2 SASEGT. Trimming left V 8 bases short and J 5 bases short, with 16 bases between. TCRdb's table, derived via immunoSEQ multiplex PCR, lists solely in-frame clones and lacks some. Of more than 90,000 clones listed, 81% are singletons. The V gene is TRBV6-1, the J gene TRBJ1-5; D not resolved. This TCR was recovered from a human donor with non-small cell lung cancer that progressed on radiotherapy plus ipilimumab. Some clones in this sample may be carry-over from other donors' samples. This material consisted of peripheral blood, taken from a patient treated with radiotherapy plus ipilimumab. The CDR3 region has the DNA TGTGCCAGCGATGACCATCCCACGGATCAGCCCCAGCATTTT. It translates to CASDDHPTDQPQHF.